This is a list of T cell receptor beta chains from one sample in a study of radiotherapy plus CTLA-4 blockade in lung cancer. Measured with immunoSEQ multiplex PCR; TCRdb has only the in-frame clones, and not every one. This repertoire shows around 110,000 clones, roughly 80% found once; its top ten account for roughly 3.5%. Sample: peripheral blood, taken from a patient treated with radiotherapy plus ipilimumab. The receptors were gathered from a human donor with non-small cell lung cancer that progressed on radiotherapy plus ipilimumab. Some clones in this sample may be carry-over from other donors' samples. CDR3s include the opening cysteine and the closing phenylalanine or tryptophan. D genes are given only for firm matches. Rows give clone size only sometimes, using once, few, many, or a class for an expanded clone.

j_call clone_size v_call d_call cdr3_aa cdr3_nt
TRBJ1-1 . TRBV10-3 TRBD1 CAISARQGFDTEAFF TGTGCCATCAGTGCCCGACAGGGATTCGACACTGAAGCTTTCTTT
TRBJ1-4 once TRBV19 . CASSISVMNEKLFF TGTGCCAGTAGTATCTCCGTGATGAATGAAAAACTGTTTTTT
TRBJ2-1 . TRBV7-3 TRBD2 CASSLTGTSGGNEQFF TGTGCCAGCAGCTTAACCGGGACTAGCGGGGGCAATGAGCAGTTCTTC
TRBJ2-1 . TRBV6-4 TRBD2 CASSDIAGVYNEQFF TGTGCCAGCAGTGACATAGCGGGGGTTTACAATGAGCAGTTCTTC
TRBJ2-7 few TRBV4-2 . CASSQESRGWTYEQYF TGTGCCAGCAGCCAAGAGTCGAGGGGGTGGACCTACGAGCAGTACTTC
TRBJ2-1 few TRBV9 TRBD2 CASSGFGGTDINEQFF TGTGCCAGCAGTGGGTTCGGGGGGACGGACATCAATGAGCAGTTCTTC
TRBJ2-5 . TRBV29-1 . CSVAREETQYF TGCAGCGTGGCGCGAGAAGAGACCCAGTACTTC
TRBJ2-1 . TRBV6-1 TRBD1 CASSKGQLSYNEQFF TGTGCCAGCAGCAAGGGACAGCTCTCCTACAATGAGCAGTTCTTC
TRBJ1-1 . TRBV7-3 TRBD1 CASSMNRDSSEAFF TGTGCCAGCAGCATGAACCGGGACAGCTCTGAAGCTTTCTTT
TRBJ1-3 few TRBV2 . CASSEESLDFGNTIYF TGTGCCAGCAGTGAAGAATCTCTGGATTTCGGAAACACCATATATTTT
TRBJ2-3 . TRBV28 TRBD1 CASSLQGAFATQYF TGTGCCAGCAGCCTCCAGGGGGCGTTCGCTACGCAGTATTTT
TRBJ2-3 few TRBV19 TRBD1 CASTPTGTDTQYF TGTGCCAGTACTCCGACAGGGACAGATACGCAGTATTTT
TRBJ2-1 . TRBV6-5 TRBD2 CASSTDSGGYNEQFF TGTGCCAGCAGTACAGATAGCGGGGGCTACAATGAGCAGTTCTTC
TRBJ1-1 . TRBV4-2 TRBD1 CASSQAGQGSTEAFF TGTGCCAGCAGCCAGGCCGGACAGGGTAGCACTGAAGCTTTCTTT
TRBJ2-1 . TRBV4-2 TRBD1 CASSQAGGRGHNEQFF TGTGCCAGCAGCCAAGCAGGGGGTAGGGGACACAATGAGCAGTTCTTC
TRBJ2-5 . TRBV2 . CASSEPPGGVTRFHQETQYF TGTGCCAGCAGTGAACCCCCTGGGGGAGTGACCCGATTCCATCAAGAGACCCAGTACTTC
TRBJ2-5 once TRBV6-5 . CASSDHGGRGTQYF TGTGCCAGCAGTGACCACGGGGGCCGGGGGACCCAGTACTTC
TRBJ2-7 . TRBV6-5 . CASRDTFASYEQYF TGTGCCAGCAGGGACACCTTTGCCTCCTACGAGCAGTACTTC
TRBJ1-1 . TRBV5-1 TRBD1 CASSSRGWGRATTEAFF TGCGCCAGCAGCAGCAGGGGGTGGGGCAGGGCTACGACTGAAGCTTTCTTT
TRBJ1-1 few TRBV5-3 TRBD1 CARIWKPRGNAFF TGTGCCAGAATTTGGAAGCCCAGGGGGAATGCTTTCTTT
TRBJ2-2 . TRBV7-2 TRBD2 CASSYGGARNTGELFF TGTGCCAGCAGCTACGGGGGGGCTCGGAACACCGGGGAGCTGTTTTTT
TRBJ2-7 . TRBV30 . CAWSVKHHEQYF TGTGCCTGGAGTGTAAAACACCACGAGCAGTACTTC
TRBJ1-1 . TRBV2 . CASSGPPGTEAFF TGTGCCAGCAGTGGACCGCCGGGCACTGAAGCTTTCTTT
TRBJ2-7 . TRBV11-1 . CASSYQPLGEQYF TGTGCCAGCAGCTATCAACCCCTGGGGGAGCAGTACTTC
TRBJ1-6 . TRBV5-1 TRBD1 CASSQQGAPNSPLHF TGCGCCAGCAGTCAACAGGGGGCGCCTAATTCACCCCTCCACTTT
TRBJ1-6 . TRBV5-1 TRBD1 CASSLGQQGSSPLHF TGCGCCAGCAGCCTGGGACAGCAAGGGAGTTCACCCCTCCACTTT
TRBJ2-7 . TRBV5-1 TRBD1 CASSLRQGWYEQYF TGCGCCAGCAGCTTGAGACAGGGTTGGTACGAGCAGTACTTC
TRBJ1-1 once TRBV19 . CASTRPLGAFTEAFF TGTGCCAGTACCCGACCCCTTGGGGCTTTCACTGAAGCTTTCTTT
TRBJ1-2 . TRBV6-6 . CASSPGGNYGYTF TGTGCCAGCAGTCCGGGGGGGAACTATGGCTACACCTTC
TRBJ2-2 few TRBV2 . CASSWTVRNTGELFF TGTGCCAGCAGCTGGACAGTTAGGAACACCGGGGAGCTGTTTTTT
TRBJ1-5 . TRBV27 . CASSPLDIDQPQHF TGTGCCAGCAGTCCGCTCGATATCGATCAGCCCCAGCATTTT
TRBJ2-7 few TRBV18 . CASSPSGTPNYEQYF TGTGCCAGCTCACCATCAGGGACACCTAACTACGAGCAGTACTTC
TRBJ1-2 . TRBV7-2 . CASSLQEANYGYTF TGTGCCAGCAGCTTACAGGAAGCTAACTATGGCTACACCTTC
TRBJ2-3 . TRBV6-1 TRBD2 CASVAGMYTDTQYF TGTGCCAGTGTAGCGGGAATGTACACAGATACGCAGTATTTT
TRBJ2-1 once TRBV7-7 TRBD2 CASSLGLGGAVEQFF TGTGCTAGCAGCTTAGGGCTCGGGGGGGCGGTTGAGCAGTTCTTC
TRBJ2-3 . TRBV5-1 TRBD1 CASSLSRGSDTQYF TGCGCCAGCAGCTTGAGCAGGGGGTCAGATACGCAGTATTTT
TRBJ1-1 once TRBV7-9 . CASSLGMTWTTEAFF TGTGCCAGCAGCTTAGGGATGACATGGACGACTGAAGCTTTCTTT
TRBJ1-4 . TRBV6-1 . CASSESQGGNEKLFF TGTGCCAGCAGTGAAAGTCAGGGTGGAAATGAAAAACTGTTTTTT
TRBJ1-6 . TRBV7-6 TRBD1 CASSFRQGGSSPLHF TGTGCCAGCAGCTTTCGACAGGGGGGTAGTTCACCCCTCCACTTT
TRBJ2-1 . TRBV5-1 TRBD2 CASNWASGGYNEQFF TGCGCCAGCAATTGGGCTAGCGGGGGGTACAATGAGCAGTTCTTC
TRBJ1-5 . TRBV30 . CAWSIFPSTTGPQHF TGTGCCTGGAGCATATTCCCCTCTACTACAGGGCCCCAGCATTTT
TRBJ2-1 . TRBV6-5 . CASSSRANEQFF TGTGCCAGCAGTTCGCGTGCCAATGAGCAGTTCTTC
TRBJ2-7 . TRBV5-1 . CASSPRSHTPYEQYF TGCGCCAGCAGCCCCAGGAGTCATACTCCCTACGAGCAGTACTTC
TRBJ2-7 few TRBV6-6 . CASSNRDVSYEQYF TGTGCCAGCAGTAACCGGGACGTATCCTACGAGCAGTACTTC
TRBJ1-2 . TRBV7-9 TRBD1 CASSSSRGGYGYTF TGTGCCAGCAGCTCATCCAGGGGGGGTTATGGCTACACCTTC
TRBJ2-6 . TRBV18 . CASSPSGANVLTF TGTGCCAGCTCACCATCTGGGGCCAACGTCCTGACTTTC
TRBJ2-7 . TRBV25-1 TRBD1 CASSQHPRDRDVYEQYF TGTGCCAGCAGCCAACATCCCCGGGACAGGGACGTCTACGAGCAGTACTTC
TRBJ2-2 once TRBV7-2 TRBD1 CASSGQGIYNTGELFF TGTGCCAGCAGCGGACAGGGGATATACAACACCGGGGAGCTGTTTTTT
TRBJ1-2 . TRBV4-2 . CASSQGSDAGGYTF TGTGCCAGCAGCCAAGGGTCCGACGCAGGGGGCTACACCTTC
TRBJ2-5 few TRBV27 . CASSLSSQPKAQYF TGTGCCAGCAGTTTATCGAGCCAGCCCAAGGCCCAGTACTTC
TRBJ1-1 . TRBV7-2 . CASSPPFPGVTEAFF TGTGCCAGCAGCCCCCCGTTTCCAGGGGTTACTGAAGCTTTCTTT
TRBJ2-5 . TRBV7-2 . CASSLSRAQETQYF TGTGCCAGCAGCTTAAGCAGGGCACAAGAGACCCAGTACTTC
TRBJ2-1 . TRBV5-6 TRBD1 CASSLEYSGQGIDEQFF TGTGCCAGCAGCTTGGAGTATTCGGGACAGGGGATTGATGAGCAGTTCTTC
TRBJ1-3 . TRBV6-5 . CASSYQGRGGNTIYF TGTGCCAGCAGTTATCAGGGGCGAGGAGGAAACACCATATATTTT
TRBJ2-3 . TRBV19 . CASRLGQSLTDTQYF TGTGCCAGTCGCCTCGGACAGTCTTTGACAGATACGCAGTATTTT
TRBJ1-6 . TRBV5-1 . CASSLSRGGSYNSPLHF TGCGCCAGCAGCTTGTCTCGGGGGGGCTCCTATAATTCACCCCTCCACTTT
TRBJ2-7 . TRBV29-1 . CSVVQGYSYEQYF TGCAGCGTTGTACAGGGTTACTCCTACGAGCAGTACTTC
TRBJ1-2 . TRBV6-6 . CASSLRQYYGYTF TGTGCCAGCAGCCTACGACAATACTATGGCTACACCTTC